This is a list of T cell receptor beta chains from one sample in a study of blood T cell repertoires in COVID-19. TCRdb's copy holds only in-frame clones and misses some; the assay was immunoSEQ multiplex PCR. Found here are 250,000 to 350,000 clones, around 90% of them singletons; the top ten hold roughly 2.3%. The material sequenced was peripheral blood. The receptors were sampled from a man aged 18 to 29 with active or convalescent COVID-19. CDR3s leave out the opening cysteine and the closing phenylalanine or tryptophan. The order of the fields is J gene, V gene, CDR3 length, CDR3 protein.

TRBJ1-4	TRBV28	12	ASSPRGRGFRLF
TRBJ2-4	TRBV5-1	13	ASSPDLQVSWIQY
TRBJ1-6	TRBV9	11	ASGDRENSPLH
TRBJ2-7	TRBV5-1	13	ASSRGTGGDYEQY
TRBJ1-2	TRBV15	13	ATSRQTGQITGYT
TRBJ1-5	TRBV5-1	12	ASLYRVSNQPQH
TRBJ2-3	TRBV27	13	ASSLIPTVLDTQY
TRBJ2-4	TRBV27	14	ASSLLSSGGANIQY
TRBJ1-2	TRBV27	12	ASSLSGTVYGYT
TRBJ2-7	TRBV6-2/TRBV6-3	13	ASSLLTDSAYEQY
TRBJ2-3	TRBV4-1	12	ASSHPGWADTQY
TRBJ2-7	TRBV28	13	ASNEVLAGPYEQY
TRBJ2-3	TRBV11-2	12	ASDLSSGRDTQY
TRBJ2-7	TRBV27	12	ASSFSGRSYEQY
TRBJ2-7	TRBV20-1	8	SARGGRMN
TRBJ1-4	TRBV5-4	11	ASSLPGDEKLF
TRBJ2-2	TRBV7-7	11	ASQAGGGGELF
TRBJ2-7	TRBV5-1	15	ASSPAGSGGAVIEQY
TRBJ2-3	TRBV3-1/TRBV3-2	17	ASSQYSKRTGREADTQY
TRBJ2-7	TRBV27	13	ASSLPRDRAYEQY
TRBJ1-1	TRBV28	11	ATQQGWGTEAF
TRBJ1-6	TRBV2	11	ASGVESTSPLH
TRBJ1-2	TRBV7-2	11	ASSFQGYFGYT